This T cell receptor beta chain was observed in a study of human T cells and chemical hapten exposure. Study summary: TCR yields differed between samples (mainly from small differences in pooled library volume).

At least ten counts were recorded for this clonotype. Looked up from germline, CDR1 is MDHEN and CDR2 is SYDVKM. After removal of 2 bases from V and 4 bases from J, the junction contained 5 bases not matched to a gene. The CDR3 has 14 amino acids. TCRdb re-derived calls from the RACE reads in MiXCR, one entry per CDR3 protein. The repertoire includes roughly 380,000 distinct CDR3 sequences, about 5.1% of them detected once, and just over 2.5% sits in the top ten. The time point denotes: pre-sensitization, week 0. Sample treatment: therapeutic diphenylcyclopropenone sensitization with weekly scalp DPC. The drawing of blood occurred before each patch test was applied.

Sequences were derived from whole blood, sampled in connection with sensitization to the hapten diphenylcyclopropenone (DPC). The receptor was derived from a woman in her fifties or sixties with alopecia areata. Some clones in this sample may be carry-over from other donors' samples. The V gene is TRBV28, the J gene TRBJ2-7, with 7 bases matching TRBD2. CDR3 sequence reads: CASSLLAADYEQYF. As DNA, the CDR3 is TGTGCCAGCAGTTTACTAGCGGCCGATTACGAGCAGTACTTC.